The sequence of this T cell receptor (beta chain) was determined in a study of T cell responses to AZD1222 COVID-19 vaccine. Notes on this clone: Its antigen is unidentified.

Overall study findings and caveats: Nearly half of spike-specific TCRs reportedly go after variant regions that carry no mutations. Repertoire sampling occurred only after the peak T cell response.

Produced via immunoSEQ multiplex PCR; TCRdb's table is partial and in-frame only. The profile shows around 140,000 clones, around 85% of them singletons. Trimming removed 1 base from V and 5 bases from J, with 10 bases in between. Germline V gives CDR1 KGHDR, CDR2 SFDVKD. The CDR3 consists of 14 residues. The V call is TRBV24-1, the J call TRBJ2-5; no clear D gene. The specimen was peripheral blood, collected 28 days after the second dose of the MenACWY control vaccine. This sequence originates from an adult who received the MenACWY meningococcal vaccine as a control. CDR3: CATSDFGVGETQYF. CDR3 bases: TGTGCCACCAGTGATTTTGGGGTTGGTGAGACCCAGTACTTC.